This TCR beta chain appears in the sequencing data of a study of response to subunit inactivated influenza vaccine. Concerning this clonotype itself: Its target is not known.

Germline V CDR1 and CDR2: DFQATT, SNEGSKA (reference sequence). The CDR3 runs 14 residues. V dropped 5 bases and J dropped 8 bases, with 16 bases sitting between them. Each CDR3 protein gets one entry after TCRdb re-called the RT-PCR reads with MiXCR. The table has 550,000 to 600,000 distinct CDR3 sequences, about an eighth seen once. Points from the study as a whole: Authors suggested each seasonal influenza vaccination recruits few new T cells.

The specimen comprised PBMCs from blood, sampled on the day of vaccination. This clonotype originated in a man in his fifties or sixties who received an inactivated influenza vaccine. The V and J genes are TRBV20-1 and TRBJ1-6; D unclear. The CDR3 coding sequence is TGCAGTGCTCCGGGCAGGCCGTACGATTCACCCCTCCACTTT. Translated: CSAPGRPYDSPLHF.